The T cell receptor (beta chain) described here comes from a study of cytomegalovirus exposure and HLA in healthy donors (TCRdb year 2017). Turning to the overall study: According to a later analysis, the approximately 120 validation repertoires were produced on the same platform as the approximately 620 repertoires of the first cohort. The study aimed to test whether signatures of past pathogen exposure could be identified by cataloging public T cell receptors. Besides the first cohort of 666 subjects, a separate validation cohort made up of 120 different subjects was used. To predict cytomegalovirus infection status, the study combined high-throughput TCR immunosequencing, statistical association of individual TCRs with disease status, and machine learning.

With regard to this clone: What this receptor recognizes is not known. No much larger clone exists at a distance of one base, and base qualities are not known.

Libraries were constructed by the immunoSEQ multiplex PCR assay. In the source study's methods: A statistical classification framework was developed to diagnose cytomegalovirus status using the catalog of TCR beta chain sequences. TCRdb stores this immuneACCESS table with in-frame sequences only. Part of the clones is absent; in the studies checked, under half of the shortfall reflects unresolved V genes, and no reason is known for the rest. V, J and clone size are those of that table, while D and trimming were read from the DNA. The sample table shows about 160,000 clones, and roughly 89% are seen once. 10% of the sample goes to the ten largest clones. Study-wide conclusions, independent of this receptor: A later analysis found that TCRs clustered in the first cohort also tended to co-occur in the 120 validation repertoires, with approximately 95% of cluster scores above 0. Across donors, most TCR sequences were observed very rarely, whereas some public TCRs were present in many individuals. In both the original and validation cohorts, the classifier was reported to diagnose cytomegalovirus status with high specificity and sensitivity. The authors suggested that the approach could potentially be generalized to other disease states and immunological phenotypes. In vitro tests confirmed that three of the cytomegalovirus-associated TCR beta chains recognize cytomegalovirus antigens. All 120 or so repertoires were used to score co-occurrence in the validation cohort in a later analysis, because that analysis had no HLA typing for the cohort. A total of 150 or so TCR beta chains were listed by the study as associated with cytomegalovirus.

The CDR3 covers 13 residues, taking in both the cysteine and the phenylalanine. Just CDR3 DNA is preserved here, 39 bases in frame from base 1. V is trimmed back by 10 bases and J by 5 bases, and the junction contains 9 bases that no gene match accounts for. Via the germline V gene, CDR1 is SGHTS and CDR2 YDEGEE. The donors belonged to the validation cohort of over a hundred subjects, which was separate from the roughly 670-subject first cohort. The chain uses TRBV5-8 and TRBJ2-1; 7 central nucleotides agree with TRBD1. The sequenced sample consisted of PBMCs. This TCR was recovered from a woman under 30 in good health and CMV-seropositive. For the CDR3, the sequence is CACDRELDNEQFF. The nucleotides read TGTGCCTGCGACAGGGAGTTGGACAATGAGCAGTTCTTC.